The 31 T cell receptor beta chains given below trace back to one sample, sequenced in a study of blood T cells in healthy people across ages. Primed by a sample-barcoded 5' primer and a J-beta primer mix, a second PCR proceeded for about 6 to 11 cycles. TCRdb passed the 5' RACE reads through MiXCR, listing each CDR3 protein once. The sample contains about 760,000 distinct CDR3 sequences, about 25% of which appear only once. A further study also used this sample, focusing on T cells of mothers and their children.

Sequencing input: blood. These receptor sequences come from a boy younger than 18 in good health.

J is TRBJ2-3 and V is TRBV11-2, with unresolved D. This CDR3 comprises 15 residues. Germline CDR1 SGHAT, CDR2 FQNNGV. V dropped 6 bases and J dropped 2 bases, with 15 bases sitting between them. CDR3 sequence (DNA): TGTGCCAGCAGAACAGAGGCACGGTCCACAGATACGCAGTATTTT. Amino acids: CASRTEARSTDTQYF.

This clonotype was seen a handful of times. The chain combines TRBV19 with TRBJ2-7; TRBD1 might be the D (6 bases). In germline, CDR1 is LNHDA, CDR2 SQIVND (reference sequence). This CDR3 spans 12 amino acids. V lost 10 bases to trimming and J lost 0 bases, with 10 bases between them. CDR3 loop: CATRGSSYEQYF. The CDR3 bases are TGTGCCACCAGGGGCAGCTCCTACGAGCAGTACTTC.

This clonotype was recorded only once. CDR3 DNA sequence: TGTGCCAGCAACCCGACAGGGGCGAACACCGGGGAGCTGTTTTTT. Its translation is CASNPTGANTGELFF. The chain joins TRBV6-1 to TRBJ2-2; the match to TRBD1 covers 8 bases. The CDR3 spans 15 residues. Germline V gene sequence: CDR1 MNHNS, CDR2 SASEGT. The V segment lost 7 bases and the J segment 0 bases; nucleotides outside the gene matches: 4.

In nucleotides, the CDR3 is TGTGCCAGCAGTGCCACTAGCGGGAGTTTGGGAGAGACCCAGTACTTC. Its translation is CASSATSGSLGETQYF. This chain uses TRBV6-1 with TRBJ2-5; 11 bases agree with TRBD2. The trim removed 4 bases at V and 4 bases at J, leaving 8 bases unmatched. The CDR3 is 16 residues long. From germline, CDR1 is MNHNS and CDR2 SASEGT.

The gene calls are TRBV28 and TRBJ2-5; 9 nucleotides match TRBD1. The last part of the DNA fits TRBJ2-7 better; the J call may be wrong. The CDR3 length is 14 residues. Germline assignment: CDR1 MDHEN and CDR2 SYDVKM. The CDR3 nucleotides are TGTGCCAGCAGTTCTCCCGGGACAGGGTACGAGCAGTACTTC. Translation: CASSSPGTGYEQYF.

The chain joins TRBV7-8 to TRBJ2-7; D uncertain. Germline CDR1 SGHVS, CDR2 FQNEAQ. The CDR3 is 16 amino acids. The V end was cut by 1 base, the J end by 0 bases, with 13 bases between. CDR3 sequence reads: CASSLVLGQSSYEQYF. Written as DNA, the CDR3 is TGTGCCAGCAGCTTAGTTTTAGGGCAGAGCTCCTACGAGCAGTACTTC.

This clonotype has only a few counts. The rearrangement joins TRBV10-3 to TRBJ2-5, with 11 bases lining up with TRBD2. This CDR3 is 15 amino acids long. Germline CDR1 ENHRY, CDR2 SYGVKD. With V trimmed by 6 bases and J by 2 bases, 5 bases remained unmatched. The CDR3 DNA reads as TGTGCCATCAGACCGGGACTAGCGGATCAAGAGACCCAGTACTTC. Its protein is CAIRPGLADQETQYF.

This chain links TRBV7-2 with TRBJ2-1; D is perhaps TRBD2 (6 bases). The DNA end is more similar to TRBJ2-5, so the J call may be wrong. The CDR3 extends over 15 amino acids. Looked up from germline, CDR1 is SGHTA and CDR2 is FQGNSA. The CDR3, as DNA: TGTGCCAGCAGCCGTCCGGGGGTCTTACAAGAGACCCAGTACTTC. Encoded protein: CASSRPGVLQETQYF.

In its sample, this clonotype was seen a few times. The rearrangement joins TRBV12-3 or TRBV12-4 to TRBJ2-1; TRBD1 aligns across 12 bases. The length of the CDR3 is 13 residues. J lost 9 bases, V lost 6 bases, and 3 bases had no gene match. The CDR3 nucleotides are TGTGCCAGCAGGGGGACAGGGGGCGGTGAGCAGTTCTTC. Its protein is CASRGTGGGEQFF.

This clonotype was seen a handful of times. The rearrangement uses TRBV12-3 or TRBV12-4 and TRBJ2-5, with D possibly being TRBD2 (6 bases). TRBJ2-1 matches the DNA end more closely, so the J call is doubtful. The CDR3 spans 12 residues. This chain's CDR3 is CASSPGDGGQFF. The CDR3 DNA is TGTGCCAGCAGTCCGGGAGACGGCGGACAGTTCTTC.

The chain links TRBV20-1 to TRBJ2-1; weak D call: TRBD1 (6 bases). Looked up from germline, CDR1 is DFQATT and CDR2 is SNEGSKA (reference sequence). The CDR3 is 14 amino acids. V shed 2 bases and J shed 7 bases, with 15 bases lying between them. CDR3 nucleotide sequence: TGCAGTGCTAGACCATCAGGGGCAAGGAATGAGCAGTTCTTC. Amino acid sequence: CSARPSGARNEQFF.

This clonotype has a handful of counts. Germline and junction disagree at one end, which may indicate a read error. V and J are TRBV7-3 and TRBJ2-5; 9 bases agree with TRBD2. Germline V gives CDR1 SGHTA, CDR2 FQGTGA. The CDR3 is 13 residues long. The CDR3 DNA sequence: TGTGCCAGCCGGGGTAGCGGGAGTGGTGAGCGGTTCTTC. This translates into CASRGSGSGERFF.

This clonotype was seen more than once but under ten times. The chain combines TRBV7-8 with TRBJ2-3, with D uncertain. Per the germline V gene, CDR1 is SGHVS and CDR2 is FQNEAQ. The CDR3 length is 15 residues. V lost 1 base to trimming and J lost 2 bases, with 10 bases between them. The DNA of the CDR3 is TGTGCCAGCAGCTTAGGCGGAGACCTCACAGATACGCAGTATTTT. Translated: CASSLGGDLTDTQYF.

This clonotype appeared a few times. This CDR3 is missing its conserved last phenylalanine or tryptophan, likely due to a read error. This chain connects TRBV5-8 to TRBJ2-5; 7 bases are a match to TRBD1. The V and J ends lost 0 bases and 7 bases, in that order; junction bases with no gene match: 9. This CDR3 comprises 15 residues. Germline lookup yields CDR1 SGHTS and CDR2 YDEGEE. For the CDR3, the DNA is TGTGCCAGCAGCTTGGGGGACAGTGGGACGGGGACCCAGTACCTC. Translating it yields CASSLGDSGTGTQYL.

This clonotype was observed a handful of times. This sequence joins TRBV6-6 and TRBJ1-4; weak D call: TRBD1 (5 bases). Deletions cut 2 bases from V and 7 bases from J, with 17 bases between. The length of the CDR3 is 16 residues. CDR1 is MNHNY and CDR2 is SVGAGI in the germline V gene (reference sequence). The CDR3 DNA follows: TGTGCCAGCAGTTACCTATGGGACCGAGGGCGTGAAAAACTGTTTTTT. It encodes CASSYLWDRGREKLFF.

The V gene is TRBV5-1, the J gene TRBJ2-5, with 7 bases matching TRBD2. Germline V gene sequence: CDR1 SGHRS, CDR2 YFSETQ. The CDR3 totals 14 residues. The ends lost 4 bases at V and 4 bases at J; junction bases unmatched: 7. The CDR3 sequence: CASSHEWGGETQYF. In nucleotides, the CDR3 is TGCGCCAGCAGCCATGAGTGGGGGGGAGAGACCCAGTACTTC.

V gene TRBV20-1 combines with J gene TRBJ2-7; TRBD2 agrees at 11 bases. Looked up from germline, CDR1 is DFQATT and CDR2 is SNEGSKA (reference sequence). CDR3 length: 13 residues. V lost 6 bases and J lost 9; bases outside the gene matches: 10. CDR3 amino acids: CSAPTTSGAGQYF. The CDR3 coding sequence is TGCAGTGCACCGACGACTAGCGGGGCCGGGCAGTACTTC.

The chain employs TRBV7-2 and TRBJ2-7; TRBD2 agrees at 8 bases. This CDR3 spans 16 amino acids. The V gene's germline CDR1 is SGHTA and CDR2 FQGNSA. With 2 bases clipped from V and 3 bases from J, the junction kept 9 bases outside the gene matches. DNA of the CDR3: TGTGCCAGCAGCTTACTCGGGGCGGGGGGACGCTACGAGCAGTACTTC. Protein sequence: CASSLLGAGGRYEQYF. The variable domain in full, completed from reference TRBV7-2 and TRBJ2-7, reads GAGVSQSPSNKVTEKGKDVELRCDPISGHTALYWYRQSLGQGLEFLIYFQGNSAPDKSGLPSDRFSAERTGGSVSTLTIQRTQQEDSAVYLCASSLLGAGGRYEQYFGPGTRLTVT.

The chain carries TRBV5-1 and TRBJ1-2, with TRBD1 identical over 7 bases. J lost 7 bases, V lost 2 bases, and 8 bases had no gene match. Germline CDR1 and CDR2: SGHRS and YFSETQ. The CDR3 has 14 amino acids. CDR3 DNA: TGCGCCAGCAGCTTTTCGGGACAGATCTCTGGCTACACCTTC. This codes for CASSFSGQISGYTF.

The chain couples TRBV14 to TRBJ2-3; maybe TRBD1 (5 bases). V lost 1 base to trimming and J lost 6 bases, with 11 bases between them. The CDR3 contains 14 residues. CDR1 and CDR2 (germline): SGHDN, FVKESK. DNA of the CDR3: TGTGCCAGCAGCCAAGCTAGGGGTTGGGATACGCAGTATTTT. It yields the protein CASSQARGWDTQYF.

The J gene is TRBJ1-1, the V gene TRBV10-3; D possibly corresponds to TRBD1 (5 bases). V was trimmed by 4 bases and J by 7 bases, leaving 13 bases between them. This CDR3 comprises 13 residues. Germline values: CDR1 ENHRY, CDR2 SYGVKD. The CDR3, as DNA: TGTGCCATCAGTGGAGGAGGGGTCAGTGAAGCTTTCTTT. Translation: CAISGGGVSEAFF.

The rearrangement joins TRBV28 to TRBJ2-3, with TRBD2 matching over 10 bases. Germline V lookup: CDR1 MDHEN, CDR2 SYDVKM. CDR3 length: 17 amino acids. Trimming at V came to 1 base and at J to 4 bases, leaving 8 bases not matched to a gene. The CDR3 loop reads CASSLSDLAGDPDTQYF. The CDR3 DNA sequence: TGTGCCAGCAGTTTATCGGATCTAGCGGGAGACCCAGATACGCAGTATTTT.

This clonotype was detected only a few times. V is TRBV5-1 and J is TRBJ2-5, with 7 bases identical to TRBD2. This CDR3 contains 15 residues. V lost 4 bases and J lost 5; bases outside the gene matches: 11. The V gene's germline CDR1 is SGHRS and CDR2 YFSETQ. For the CDR3, the DNA is TGCGCCAGCAGCCTCAGCGGGACCTATGGGGAGACCCAGTACTTC. Encoded protein: CASSLSGTYGETQYF.

The genes are TRBV20-1 and TRBJ2-1, with a possible D match to TRBD2 (6 bases). Matching the DNA end better, TRBJ2-7 makes the J call doubtful. Looked up from germline, CDR1 is DFQATT and CDR2 is SNEGSKA (reference sequence). This CDR3 has 14 residues. DNA for the CDR3: TGCAGTGCTAAGCGTAGCGGCTATGACTACGAGCAGTACTTC. Amino acid sequence: CSAKRSGYDYEQYF.

This clonotype was counted between two and nine times. The chain employs TRBV6-1 and TRBJ2-7; perhaps TRBD1 as D (5 bases). Germline V CDR1 and CDR2: MNHNS, SASEGT. The ends were cut back, 7 bases at V and 1 base at J, with 17 bases in the middle. The CDR3 spans 15 residues. In DNA, the CDR3 is TGTGCCAGCACTCAGGGTTGGGGCAATTCCTACGAGCAGTACTTC. It translates to CASTQGWGNSYEQYF.

The sample holds a few counts of this clonotype. The genes are TRBV3-1 and TRBJ2-1; 10 bases match TRBD2. Looked up from germline, CDR1 is LGHDT and CDR2 is YNNKEL (reference sequence). With V trimmed by 1 base and J by 7 bases, 10 bases remained unmatched. The CDR3 is 17 residues long. CDR3 nucleotides: TGTGCCAGCAGCCAAGCCCCCCTAGCGGGAGAGGATAATGAGCAGTTCTTC. It translates to CASSQAPLAGEDNEQFF.

This clonotype was detected a few times. The gene calls are TRBV6-2 or TRBV6-3 and TRBJ2-5, with D unclear. CDR3 length equals 16 residues. The germline gives CDR1 MNHEY, CDR2 SVGEGT. The V end lost 9 bases, the J end lost 4 bases, and 24 bases lay between the germline ends. The DNA for the CDR3 is TGTGCCAGTACCGCCGGAGCACAGTGGGAACCAGAGACCCAGTACTTC. It is translated as CASTAGAQWEPETQYF.

The chain joins TRBV6-1 to TRBJ2-1; TRBD2 matches at 9 bases. The length of the CDR3 is 14 residues. After removal of 8 bases from V and 4 bases from J, the junction contained 6 bases not matched to a gene. Germline CDR1 and CDR2: MNHNS and SASEGT. The chain's CDR3 is CASLAGDPYNEQFF. CDR3 in DNA: TGTGCCAGCTTAGCGGGGGACCCATACAATGAGCAGTTCTTC.

This clonotype occurred a few times. The rearrangement joins TRBV9 to TRBJ1-6; tentative D call: TRBD1 (5 bases). CDR1 SGDLS and CDR2 YYNGEE come from the germline V gene. The CDR3 extends over 14 amino acids. Trimming took 4 bases from V and 7 from J, leaving 12 bases between them. The CDR3 region is CASSREWGNSPLHF. The CDR3 coding sequence is TGTGCCAGCAGCCGAGAGTGGGGGAATTCACCCCTCCACTTT.

The chain recombines TRBV7-9 with TRBJ1-5; D unclear. This CDR3 is built from 13 residues. V lost 4 bases and J lost 7, with 11 bases in between. CDR1 is SEHNR, CDR2 FQNEAQ, per germline (reference sequence). CDR3 DNA sequence: TGTGCCAGCAGCTACGAGGCTGCCCAGCCCCAGCATTTT. This codes for CASSYEAAQPQHF.

The V and J genes are TRBV28 and TRBJ1-2; unclear D gene. With 3 bases removed from V and 2 bases from J, the gap between germline ends came to 7 bases. CDR3 length equals 13 residues. Germline loops: CDR1 MDHEN, CDR2 SYDVKM. CDR3 sequence: CASSFSPNYGYTF. The CDR3 nucleotides read TGTGCCAGCAGTTTTAGCCCAAACTATGGCTACACCTTC.